The sequence of this T cell receptor (beta chain) was determined in a study of blood T cells in healthy people across ages. About the research overall: Template-switching capture recovered about one barcoded beta molecule per two T cells. Overall study results and limits: Higher naive T cell percentage went strongly together with higher TCR beta diversity. Per million T cells, TCR beta diversity dropped about linearly as age rose. Diversity was estimated from one million T cells, and these estimates were considered underestimates.

As for this clonotype: As yet, its antigen is unknown.

A second PCR of roughly 7 to 11 cycles used a sample-barcoded 5' primer and a J-beta primer mix. TCRdb analysed the 5' RACE reads with MiXCR anew, one entry per CDR3 protein. This repertoire shows approximately 1,000,000 distinct CDR3 sequences, 35% to 45% found once; its top ten account for under 15%. Sequencing input: blood. The receptor comes from a man younger than 35 in good health.

The CDR3 is CSARFIEGPDEKLFF. In DNA, the CDR3 is TGCAGTGCTAGGTTCATTGAGGGGCCCGATGAAAAACTGTTTTTT. The chain uses TRBV20-1 and TRBJ1-4, with D perhaps matching TRBD1 (5 bases). CDR1 is DFQATT and CDR2 is SNEGSKA in the germline V gene (reference sequence). This CDR3 spans 15 amino acids. V lost 3 bases and J lost 6, with 17 bases in between.